The clone carrying this T cell receptor beta chain was counted at least ten times. Its target is unknown. The sample is drawn from a study of identical twins. Study results and limitations: Cross-sectional statistics underpinned the conclusions; the same donors were not followed. Where out-of-frame alpha sequences were twin-shared, they showed excess low generation probability.

TCRdb re-analysed the 5' RACE reads in MiXCR, keeping a single row per CDR3 protein. Here the sample spans some 600,000 distinct CDR3 sequences, 7.1% being singletons. The data also belong to a second study, concerning yellow fever vaccine responses in identical twins.

This TCR was sampled from a woman aged 18-29 years in good health. The sequencing input was PBMCs.

The CDR3 here is CASSPGTTSNQPQHF. For the CDR3, the DNA is TGTGCCAGCAGTCCTGGGACAACTAGCAATCAGCCCCAGCATTTT. J is TRBJ1-5 and V is TRBV12-3 or TRBV12-4; tentative D call: TRBD1 (6 bases). V shed 5 bases and J shed 0 bases, with 11 bases lying between them. CDR3 length: 15 amino acids.